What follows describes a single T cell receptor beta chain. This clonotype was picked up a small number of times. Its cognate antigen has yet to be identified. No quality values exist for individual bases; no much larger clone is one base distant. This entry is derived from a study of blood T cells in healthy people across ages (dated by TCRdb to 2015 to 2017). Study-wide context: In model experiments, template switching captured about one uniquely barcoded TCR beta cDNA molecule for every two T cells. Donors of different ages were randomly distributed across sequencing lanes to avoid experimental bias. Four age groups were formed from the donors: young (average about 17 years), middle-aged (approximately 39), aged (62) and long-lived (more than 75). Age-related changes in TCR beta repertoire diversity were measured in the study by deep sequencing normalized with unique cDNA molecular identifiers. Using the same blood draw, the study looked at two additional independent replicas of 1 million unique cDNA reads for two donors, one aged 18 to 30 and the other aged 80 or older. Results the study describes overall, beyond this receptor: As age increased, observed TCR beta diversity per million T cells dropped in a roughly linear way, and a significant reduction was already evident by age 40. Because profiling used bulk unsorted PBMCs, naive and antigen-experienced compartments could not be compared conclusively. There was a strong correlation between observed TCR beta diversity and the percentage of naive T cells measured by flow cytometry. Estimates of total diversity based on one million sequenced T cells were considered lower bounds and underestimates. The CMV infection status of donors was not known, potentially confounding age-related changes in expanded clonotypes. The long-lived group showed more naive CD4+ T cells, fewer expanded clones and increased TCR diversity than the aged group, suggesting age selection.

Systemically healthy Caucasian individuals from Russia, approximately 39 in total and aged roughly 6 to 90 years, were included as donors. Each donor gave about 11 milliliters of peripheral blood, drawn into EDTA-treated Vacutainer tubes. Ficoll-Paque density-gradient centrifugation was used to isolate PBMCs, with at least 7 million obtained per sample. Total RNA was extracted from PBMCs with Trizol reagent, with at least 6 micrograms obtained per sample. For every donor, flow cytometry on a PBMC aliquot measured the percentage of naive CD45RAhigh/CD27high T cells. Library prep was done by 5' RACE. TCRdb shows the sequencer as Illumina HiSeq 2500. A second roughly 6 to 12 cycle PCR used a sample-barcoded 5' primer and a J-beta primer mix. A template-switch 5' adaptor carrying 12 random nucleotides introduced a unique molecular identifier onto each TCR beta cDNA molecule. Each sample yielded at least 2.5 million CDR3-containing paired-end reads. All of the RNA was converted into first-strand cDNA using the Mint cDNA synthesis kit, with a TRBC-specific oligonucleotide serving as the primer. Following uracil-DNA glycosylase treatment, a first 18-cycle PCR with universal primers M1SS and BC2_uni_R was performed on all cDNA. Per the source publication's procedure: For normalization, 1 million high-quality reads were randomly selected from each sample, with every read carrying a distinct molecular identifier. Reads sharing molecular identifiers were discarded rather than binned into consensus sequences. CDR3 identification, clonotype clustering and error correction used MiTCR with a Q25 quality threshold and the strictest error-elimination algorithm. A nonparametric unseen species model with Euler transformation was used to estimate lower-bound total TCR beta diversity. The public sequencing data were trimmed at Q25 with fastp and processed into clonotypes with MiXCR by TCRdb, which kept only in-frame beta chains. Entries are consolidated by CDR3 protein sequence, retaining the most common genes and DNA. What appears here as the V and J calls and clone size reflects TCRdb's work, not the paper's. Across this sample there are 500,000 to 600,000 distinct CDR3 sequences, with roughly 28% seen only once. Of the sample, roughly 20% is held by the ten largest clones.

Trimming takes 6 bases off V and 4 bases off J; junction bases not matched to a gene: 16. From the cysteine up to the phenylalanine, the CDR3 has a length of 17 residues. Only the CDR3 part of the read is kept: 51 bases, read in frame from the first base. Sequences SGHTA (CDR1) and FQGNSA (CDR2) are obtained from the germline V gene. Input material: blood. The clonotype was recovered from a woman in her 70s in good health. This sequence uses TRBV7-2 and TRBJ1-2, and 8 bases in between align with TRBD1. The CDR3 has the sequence CASSPGGSQGATYGYTF. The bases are TGTGCCAGCAGTCCCGGGGGTAGTCAGGGGGCCACCTATGGCTACACCTTC.